This is a list of T cell receptor beta chains from one sample in a study of blood T cell repertoires in COVID-19. TCRdb keeps only in-frame clones here, not all; method: immunoSEQ multiplex PCR. Among 150,000 to 200,000 clones, roughly 83% were seen once, and the ten largest hold 13%. Sequencing was carried out using PBMCs or T cells enriched from blood (not recorded which). These receptors all come from a woman in her sixties who had recovered from COVID-19. The CDR3 runs from the conserved cysteine through the conserved F or W. D genes are given only for firm matches. Rows give clone size only sometimes, using once, few, many, or a class for an expanded clone.

>-|TRBV29-1|TRBD2|TRBJ2-5|12
TGCAGCGTTGCGGGAGGGCAAGAGACCCAGTACTTC
CSVAGGQETQYF
>-|TRBV11-1|-|TRBJ1-4|16
TGTGCCAGCAGCTTAGGGCGACTTGGCGACGATGAAAAACTGTTTTTT
CASSLGRLGDDEKLFF
>-|TRBV7-9|-|TRBJ2-3|13
TGTGCCAGCAACCCCGGTGGTGCAGATACGCAGTATTTT
CASNPGGADTQYF
>few|TRBV29-1|-|TRBJ1-1|12
TGCAGCGTTGAAGGCGGGAACACTGAAGCTTTCTTT
CSVEGGNTEAFF
>-|TRBV27|-|TRBJ1-3|17
TGTGCCAGCAGTTTGATGGCTACACGTAGCCCTGGAAACACCATATATTTT
CASSLMATRSPGNTIYF
>-|TRBV3-1/TRBV3-2|-|TRBJ1-2|16
TGTGCCAGCAGCTCCCGACAGACCCAGGGCCTATTAGGCTACACCTTC
CASSSRQTQGLLGYTF
>once|TRBV3-1/TRBV3-2|-|TRBJ1-1|13
TGTGCCAGCAGCCAAGATCGGTACAGTGAAGCTTTCTTT
CASSQDRYSEAFF
>few|TRBV7-9|-|TRBJ1-5|12
TGTGCCAGCAGCTTAAGCACCCAGCCCCAGCATTTT
CASSLSTQPQHF
>-|TRBV6-5|-|TRBJ2-3|10
TGTGCCAGCAGTTACGGAGAGCAGTATTTT
CASSYGEQYF
>-|TRBV11-3|-|TRBJ1-3|15
TGTGCCAGCAGCTGCAGGGGTCATGATCGAAACACCATATATTTT
CASSCRGHDRNTIYF
>-|TRBV4-2|TRBD2|TRBJ2-3|16
TGTGCCAGCAGCCACCACCTAGCGGGGGACACAGATACGCAGTATTTT
CASSHHLAGDTDTQYF
>-|TRBV3-1/TRBV3-2|TRBD1|TRBJ1-1|17
TGTGCCAGCAGCCAAATCTATGCGGGACAGGGAAACACTGAAGCTTTCTTT
CASSQIYAGQGNTEAFF
>once|TRBV5-8|TRBD1|TRBJ2-1|17
TGTGCCAGCAGCTCCCCGTTGGGACAGGGGATTTACAATGAGCAGTTCTTC
CASSSPLGQGIYNEQFF
>-|TRBV9|-|TRBJ1-3|15
TGTGCCAGCAGCCCCGATGGGGCCCTTGGAAACACCATATATTTT
CASSPDGALGNTIYF
>-|TRBV4-1|TRBD1|TRBJ1-6|15
TGCGCCAGCAGCCACCGGGACAGGGCTTATTCACCCCTCCACTTT
CASSHRDRAYSPLHF
>-|TRBV7-8|TRBD1|TRBJ1-2|12
TGTGCCAGCAGCCCGGACAGGGGAGGCTACACCTTC
CASSPDRGGYTF
>-|TRBV28|TRBD1|TRBJ1-6|15
TGTGCCAGCAGTTCCACAGGGGAAGGGAATTCACCCCTCCACTTT
CASSSTGEGNSPLHF
>-|TRBV27|TRBD2|TRBJ2-3|15
TGTGCCAGCAGTTTAATGGGGGGGGTCACAGATACGCAGTATTTT
CASSLMGGVTDTQYF
>-|TRBV10-2|-|TRBJ1-2|16
TGCGCCAGCAGCCCGACGACTCCAGCAGCTAACTATGGCTACACCTTC
CASSPTTPAANYGYTF
>-|TRBV18|-|TRBJ2-2|13
TGTGCCAGCTCACCGACATACACCGGGGAGCTGTTTTTT
CASSPTYTGELFF
>-|TRBV28|-|TRBJ2-1|14
TGTGCCAGCAGTTTGACTGGAGTCCCCAATGAGCAGTTCTTC
CASSLTGVPNEQFF
>-|TRBV2|-|TRBJ2-4|13
TGTGCCAGCAGTGAACAGGTGACGGACATTCAGTACTTC
CASSEQVTDIQYF
>-|TRBV29-1|-|TRBJ2-7|13
TGCACCCTCGTCGACTCCAGCTCCTACGAGCAGTACTTC
CTLVDSSSYEQYF
>-|TRBV7-2|TRBD1|TRBJ1-2|16
TGTGCCAGCAGCGAAACTCCGGGACAGCGTTCCCCAGGCTACACCTTC
CASSETPGQRSPGYTF